This T cell receptor beta chain is from a study of blood T cell repertoires in COVID-19. Overall study: The cDNA or gDNA used as material had been derived from T cells, B-cell-depleted T cells, or PBMCs.

Remarks on this clone: Different DNA sequences within this sample yield the same CDR3.

The repertoire was sequenced with immunoSEQ multiplex PCR; TCRdb's copy has only in-frame clones and lacks some. In the table there are about 300,000 clones, about 83% of which are singletons. Germline V CDR1 and CDR2: SGHRS, YFSETQ. The junction had 2 bases not matched to a gene; V was cut back by 4 bases and J by 3 bases. CDR3 length equals 13 residues. This clonotype was sampled from a woman between 50 and 59 years old with acute or convalescent COVID-19. This chain joins TRBV5-1 and TRBJ2-5; 8 nucleotides line up with TRBD1. Sequencing was done on a sample of peripheral blood. The chain's CDR3 is CASSLTGEETQYF. The CDR3 coding sequence is TGCGCCAGCAGCCTGACAGGGGAAGAGACCCAGTACTTC.